This T cell receptor beta chain is drawn from a study of T-cell memory formation after mild COVID-19 (dated by TCRdb to about 2021). For context, the study as a whole: Most TCR sequence clusters were specific to one of the two donors. In two donors, T-cell clones that expanded and contracted after mild COVID-19 were followed by sequencing TCRalpha and TCRbeta repertoires longitudinally. Two young, previously healthy adult volunteers, one female and one male, were included in the cohort.

Paper-wide results and their limitations: The detection of some responding clones in pre-infection memory suggests that pre-existing cross-reactive memory T cells joined the SARS-CoV-2 response. SARS-CoV-2 specificity of the second-wave clones peaking on day 37 was not confirmed. Contracting CD4+ clones appeared mostly in the CM and EM memory subsets, whereas CD8+ clones were enriched in EMRA. Only two mild cases were covered in the study, and larger cohorts including severe cases with pre-infection samples were considered necessary. From day 15 to 85, contracting clones showed balanced CD4/CD8 phenotypes, whereas a second wave of clones that expanded from day 15 to 37 leaned towards CD4+.

The CDR3 starts with the cysteine, ends with the phenylalanine, and has 15 residues. Only the CDR3 portion is preserved as DNA: 45 bases, with reading frame beginning at the first base. The V and J ends are trimmed by 0 bases and 8 bases, leaving 13 bases between them. CDR1 and CDR2 are drawn from the germline V gene: KGHDR, SFDVKD. Ficoll-Paque density gradient centrifugation was used to isolate PBMCs. This clonotype turned up a few times. Which antigen it targets is not known. Base qualities were left out, and no much larger clone turns up one base away. Sequenced using an Illumina NovaSeq 6000. cDNA libraries for TCRalpha and TCRbeta were prepared by 5'RACE using constant-segment primers, with sample barcodes and unique molecular identifiers added. Trizol reagent was used to extract RNA from every sample. The libraries were amplified in two PCR steps, and the second step added a second sample barcode and Illumina TruSeq adapters. Sequencing of the libraries was done on an Illumina NovaSeq, producing 2 x 150 bp paired-end reads. Turning to the authors' computational methods: Demultiplexing of reads and collapsing into UMI-guided consensus sequences were performed with migec v1.2.7. Using mixcr v2.1.11, the UMI consensuses were aligned to TRA and TRB V and J templates and assembled into clonotypes. Expanded or contracted clonotypes were those called significant by both edgeR and NoisET, with noise models trained on biological replicates. For edgeR calls, the thresholds were a false discovery rate-adjusted p below 0.01 and a log2 fold-change of 1. PCA with hierarchical clustering of max-normalized trajectories of the 1000 most abundant clonotypes was used as exploratory dynamics analysis. Separately sequenced CD4+ and CD8+ repertoires were used to assign a CD4 or CD8 phenotype to each responding clone. TCRdb trimmed public reads at Q25 via fastp, called clones via MiXCR and kept in-frame beta chains. Each record represents a unique CDR3 protein, reported with the most common genes and DNA among its rows. These V and J calls derive from TCRdb rather than the authors' analysis. This sample comprises roughly 350,000 distinct CDR3 sequences, around 20% of them detected only once. Of the sample, around 12% falls within the top ten clones.

The sequence was collected from an adult woman who had mild COVID-19 (a few samples of this study predate the infection). The sample titles of this study are shuffled in the database, so cell type and time point are left out; the donor was told from shared clones. The source material was PBMCs or a T cell subset sorted from them (not recorded which). The rearrangement joined TRBV24-1 to TRBJ2-1, and the D gene may be TRBD2, 5 bases matching. CDR3 protein: CATSDLPSSFHEQFF. The DNA sequence is TGTGCCACCAGTGATTTGCCCTCTAGCTTCCATGAGCAGTTCTTC.